This is a list of T cell receptor beta chains from one sample in a study of T cell responses to AZD1222 COVID-19 vaccine. Only in-frame clones appear in the TCRdb table, and some are missing; sequencing was by immunoSEQ multiplex PCR. The repertoire includes about 120,000 clones, 92% of them detected once, and about 1.1% sits in the top ten. Sequencing was performed on peripheral blood, taken on day 0 of AZD1222 vaccination. The source of these receptors is an adult in good health. CDR3s include the opening cysteine and the closing phenylalanine or tryptophan. D genes are given only for firm matches. Size values are once, few and many counts, or a class for expanded clones, and some rows have none.

-,TRBJ1-6,once,TRBV9,TGTGCCAGCAGCGTAGGCGGGACGGAAAATTCACCCCTCCACTTT,CASSVGGTENSPLHF
-,TRBJ2-7,-,TRBV6-5,TGTGCCAGCAGACAGACTTATCGGCAGTACTTC,CASRQTYRQYF
TRBD1,TRBJ1-4,-,TRBV5-1,TGCGCCAGCAGCTACGGGACAGGGCCTAATGAAAAACTGTTTTTT,CASSYGTGPNEKLFF
-,TRBJ1-4,-,TRBV20-1,TGCAGTTCCCGGCTGGGGCAAAAACTGTTTTTT,CSSRLGQKLFF
TRBD2,TRBJ2-3,-,TRBV18,TGTGCCAGCTCACCGAGCGGGGCCACAGATACGCAGTATTTT,CASSPSGATDTQYF
TRBD1,TRBJ2-2,-,TRBV5-6,TGTGCCAGCAGCCCCGGGGTGGGACAGGGGGCTTCCGGGGAGCTGTTTTTT,CASSPGVGQGASGELFF
-,TRBJ1-2,-,TRBV3-1/TRBV3-2,TGTGCCAGCAGCCAAGATCCAAGGGGTCAGGGCTACACCTTC,CASSQDPRGQGYTF
-,TRBJ1-5,-,TRBV30,TGTGCCTGGAGTGTAGGACCGAGCAATCAGCCCCAGCATTTT,CAWSVGPSNQPQHF
-,TRBJ1-1,-,TRBV5-1,TGCGCCAGCAGGAGGGGGTCGGGCGAAGGGGCTTTCTTT,CASRRGSGEGAFF
-,TRBJ2-6,-,TRBV7-8,TGTGCCAGCAGCTTAATTCGTGGGGCTGGGGCCAACGTCCTGACTTTC,CASSLIRGAGANVLTF